The rows below give T cell receptor beta chains drawn from one sample of a study of human T cells and chemical hapten exposure. TCRdb itself ran the RACE reads through MiXCR, one entry per CDR3 protein. The data show 150,000 to 200,000 distinct CDR3 sequences, with around 25% seen just once and approximately 2.3% held by the top ten. Here the sequenced sample was whole blood, taken in connection with sensitization to the hapten diphenylcyclopropenone (DPC). These receptors came from a woman between 40 and 55 years old with alopecia areata. Some clones in this sample may be carry-over from other donors' samples. Both conserved end residues are part of each CDR3. Fields, in order: D gene, J gene, clone size, V gene, CDR3 DNA, CDR3 protein. D genes are given only for firm matches. The size field is filled for only some rows; it gives once, few, many or a size class.

-	TRBJ1-5	-	TRBV6-1	TGTGCCAGCAGTGATCGGAGCAATCAGCCCCAGCATTTT	CASSDRSNQPQHF
TRBD1	TRBJ2-1	-	TRBV6-2/TRBV6-3	TGTGCCAGCAGCCCGGACAGGGGGCCTTCCTACAATGAGCAGTTCTTC	CASSPDRGPSYNEQFF
TRBD2	TRBJ2-5	few	TRBV7-3	TGTGCCAGCAGCCCGATGGGACTAGCGGGACAAGAGACCCAGTACTTC	CASSPMGLAGQETQYF
TRBD2	TRBJ2-3	-	TRBV5-1	TGCGCCAGCAGCTTTTCCGCGGGAGTCACAGATACGCAGTATTTT	CASSFSAGVTDTQYF
-	TRBJ2-7	-	TRBV7-2	TGTGCCAGCAGCTTTACGGGTTCCTACGAGCAGTACTTC	CASSFTGSYEQYF
-	TRBJ2-7	-	TRBV5-1	TGCGCCAGCAGCACAGGGTCCTCCTACGAGCAGTACTTC	CASSTGSSYEQYF
-	TRBJ2-7	-	TRBV7-9	TGTGCCAGCACAAATATCCATTACGAGCAGTACTTC	CASTNIHYEQYF
-	TRBJ1-6	-	TRBV11-1	TGTGCCAGCAGCTCGCCGGGCCAGAATTCACCCCTCCACTTT	CASSSPGQNSPLHF
TRBD2	TRBJ2-7	few	TRBV7-2	TGTGCCAGCAGCCCTAGCGGGATATTATACGAGCAGTACTTC	CASSPSGILYEQYF
TRBD2	TRBJ2-3	-	TRBV7-9	TGTGCCAGCAGCTCCCCACTAGCGGGGTCCGCAGATACGCAGTATTTT	CASSSPLAGSADTQYF
-	TRBJ2-7	few	TRBV11-2	TGTGCCAGCAGCCCCCCGGGCGATTACGAGCAGTACTTC	CASSPPGDYEQYF
-	TRBJ1-4	few	TRBV18	TGTGCCAGCTCAGACCTAGGACAGAGTAATGAAAAACTGTTTTTT	CASSDLGQSNEKLFF
TRBD2	TRBJ2-2	-	TRBV5-1	TGCGCCAGCAGGCGTGACGCTAGCGGTTACACCGGGGAGCTGTTTTTT	CASRRDASGYTGELFF
-	TRBJ2-7	-	TRBV7-6	TGTGCCAGCAGCTTTTGGCAGGGGAGCGACGAGCAGCACTTC	CASSFWQGSDEQHF
TRBD1	TRBJ2-3	-	TRBV20-1	TGCAGTGTTGAGGGACAGAGCACAGATACGCAGTATTTT	CSVEGQSTDTQYF
-	TRBJ2-7	few	TRBV27	TGTGCCAGCAGACTATCCCTCTCGGCGGGGTACGAGCAGTACTTC	CASRLSLSAGYEQYF
-	TRBJ1-5	-	TRBV28	TGTGCCAGCAGTCCGCTCAGGGATGGTCAGCCCCAGCATTTT	CASSPLRDGQPQHF